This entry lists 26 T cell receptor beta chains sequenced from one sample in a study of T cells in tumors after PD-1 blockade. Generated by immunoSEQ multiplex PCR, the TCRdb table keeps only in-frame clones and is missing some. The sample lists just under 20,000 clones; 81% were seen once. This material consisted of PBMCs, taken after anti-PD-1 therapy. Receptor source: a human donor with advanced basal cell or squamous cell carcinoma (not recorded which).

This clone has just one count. CDR3 DNA: TGCGCCAGCAGCCCAGGCCAGGGGCCCCAGCATTTT. Protein: CASSPGQGPQHF. The V call is TRBV4-1, the J call TRBJ1-5; the D gene is possibly TRBD1 (5 bases). The ends were cut back, 4 bases at V and 9 bases at J, with 10 bases in the middle. This CDR3 comprises 12 residues. Germline V gene data show CDR1 as MGHRA and CDR2 as YSYEKL.

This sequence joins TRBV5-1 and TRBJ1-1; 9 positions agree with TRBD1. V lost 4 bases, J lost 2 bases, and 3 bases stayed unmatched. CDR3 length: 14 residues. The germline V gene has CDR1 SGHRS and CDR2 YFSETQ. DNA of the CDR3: TGCGCCAGCAGCCCGGGACAGGGAAACACTGAAGCTTTCTTT. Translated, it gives CASSPGQGNTEAFF.

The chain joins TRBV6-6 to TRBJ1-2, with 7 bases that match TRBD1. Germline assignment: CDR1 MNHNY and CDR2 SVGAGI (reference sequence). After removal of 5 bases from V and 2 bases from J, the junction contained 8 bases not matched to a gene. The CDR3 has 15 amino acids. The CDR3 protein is CASSDRASENYGYTF. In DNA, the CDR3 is TGTGCCAGCAGTGACAGGGCTTCGGAGAACTATGGCTACACCTTC.

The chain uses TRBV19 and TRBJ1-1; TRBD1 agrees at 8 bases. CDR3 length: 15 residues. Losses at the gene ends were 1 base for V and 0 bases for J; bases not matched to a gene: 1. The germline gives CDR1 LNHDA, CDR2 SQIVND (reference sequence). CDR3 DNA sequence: TGTGCCAGTAGTATAGGGACAGGGATGAACACTGAAGCTTTCTTT. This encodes CASSIGTGMNTEAFF.

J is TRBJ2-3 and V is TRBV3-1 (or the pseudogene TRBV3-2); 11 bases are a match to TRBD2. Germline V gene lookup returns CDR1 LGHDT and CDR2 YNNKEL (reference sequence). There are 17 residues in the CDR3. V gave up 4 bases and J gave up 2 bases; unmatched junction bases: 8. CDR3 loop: CASSPGTSGDITDTQYF. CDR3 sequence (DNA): TGTGCCAGCAGCCCGGGGACTAGCGGAGATATCACAGATACGCAGTATTTT.

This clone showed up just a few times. CDR3 bases: TGTGCCAGCAGCCCAGCCCCGGGAAACACCATATATTTT. Translated, it gives CASSPAPGNTIYF. The gene calls are TRBV9 and TRBJ1-3; D is unresolved. CDR1 SGDLS and CDR2 YYNGEE come from the germline V gene. The CDR3 totals 13 residues. Between the trimmed V and J ends, which lost 4 bases and 4 bases, there was a span of 9 bases.

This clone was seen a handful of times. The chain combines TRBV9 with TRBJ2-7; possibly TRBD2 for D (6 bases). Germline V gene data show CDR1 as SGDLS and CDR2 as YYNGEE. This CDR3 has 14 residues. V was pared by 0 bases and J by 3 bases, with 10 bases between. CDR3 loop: CASSVGPRGYEQYF. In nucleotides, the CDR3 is TGTGCCAGCAGCGTAGGACCGCGGGGCTACGAGCAGTACTTC.

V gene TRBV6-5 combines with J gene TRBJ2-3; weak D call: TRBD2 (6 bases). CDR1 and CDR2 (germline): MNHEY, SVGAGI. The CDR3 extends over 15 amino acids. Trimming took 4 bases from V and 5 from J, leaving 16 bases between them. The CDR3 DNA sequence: TGTGCCAGCAGTTTCCGACGGGACTTTATAGATACGCAGTATTTT. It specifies CASSFRRDFIDTQYF.

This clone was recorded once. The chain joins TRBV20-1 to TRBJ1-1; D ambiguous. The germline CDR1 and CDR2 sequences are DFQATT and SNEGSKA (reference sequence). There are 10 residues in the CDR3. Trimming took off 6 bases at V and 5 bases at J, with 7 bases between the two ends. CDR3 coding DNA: TGCAGTGCAAAGAAAACTGAAGCTTTCTTT. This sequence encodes CSAKKTEAFF.

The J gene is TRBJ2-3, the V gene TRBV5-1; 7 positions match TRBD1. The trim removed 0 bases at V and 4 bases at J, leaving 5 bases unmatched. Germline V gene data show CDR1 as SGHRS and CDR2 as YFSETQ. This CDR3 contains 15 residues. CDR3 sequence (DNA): TGCGCCAGCAGCTTGGACACAGGGGTAGCAGATACGCAGTATTTT. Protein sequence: CASSLDTGVADTQYF.

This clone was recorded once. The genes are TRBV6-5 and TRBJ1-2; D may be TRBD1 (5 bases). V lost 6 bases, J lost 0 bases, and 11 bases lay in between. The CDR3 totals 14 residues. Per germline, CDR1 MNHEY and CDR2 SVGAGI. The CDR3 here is CASSGSGANYGYTF. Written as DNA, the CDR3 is TGTGCCAGCAGCGGGTCGGGGGCTAACTATGGCTACACCTTC.

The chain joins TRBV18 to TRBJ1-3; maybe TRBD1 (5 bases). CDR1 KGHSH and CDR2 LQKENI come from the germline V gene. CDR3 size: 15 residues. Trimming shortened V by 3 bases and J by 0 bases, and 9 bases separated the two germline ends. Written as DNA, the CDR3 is TGTGCCAGCTCACCCGGACAACTCTCTGGAAACACCATATATTTT. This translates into CASSPGQLSGNTIYF.

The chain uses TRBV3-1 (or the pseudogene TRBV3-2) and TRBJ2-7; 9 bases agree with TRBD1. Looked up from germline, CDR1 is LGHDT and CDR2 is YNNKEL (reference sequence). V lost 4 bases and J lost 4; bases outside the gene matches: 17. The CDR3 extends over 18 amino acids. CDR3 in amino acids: CASSRTATPGQGAYEQYF. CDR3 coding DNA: TGTGCCAGCAGCCGAACAGCTACCCCGGGACAGGGTGCTTACGAGCAGTACTTC.

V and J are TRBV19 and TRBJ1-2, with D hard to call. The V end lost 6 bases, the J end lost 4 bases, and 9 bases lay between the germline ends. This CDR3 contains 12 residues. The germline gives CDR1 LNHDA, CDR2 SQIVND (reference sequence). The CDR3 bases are TGTGCCAGTAGAACAACTATCTATGGCTACACCTTC. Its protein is CASRTTIYGYTF.

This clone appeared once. CDR3 nucleotides: TGTGCCAGCAGCGTCGGGACTAGTGGATCCTACAATGAGCAGTTCTTC. Translation: CASSVGTSGSYNEQFF. This chain uses TRBV7-8 with TRBJ2-1; 8 bases align to TRBD2. Germline V CDR1 and CDR2: SGHVS, FQNEAQ. Trimming took 5 bases from V and 1 from J; bases not matched to a gene: 7. The CDR3 runs to 16 residues. Full variable domain (outside the CDR3, taken from reference TRBV7-8 and TRBJ2-1): GAGVSQSPRYKVAKRGQDVALRCDPISGHVSLFWYQQALGQGPEFLTYFQNEAQLDKSGLPSDRFFAERPEGSVSTLKIQRTQQEDSAVYLCASSVGTSGSYNEQFFGPGTRLTVL.

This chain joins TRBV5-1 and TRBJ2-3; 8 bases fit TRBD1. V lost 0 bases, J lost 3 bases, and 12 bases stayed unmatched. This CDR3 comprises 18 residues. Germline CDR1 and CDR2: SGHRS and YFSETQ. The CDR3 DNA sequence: TGCGCCAGCAGCTTGGAAAGGGGGGCCACAGGGGGTACAGATACGCAGTATTTT. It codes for CASSLERGATGGTDTQYF.

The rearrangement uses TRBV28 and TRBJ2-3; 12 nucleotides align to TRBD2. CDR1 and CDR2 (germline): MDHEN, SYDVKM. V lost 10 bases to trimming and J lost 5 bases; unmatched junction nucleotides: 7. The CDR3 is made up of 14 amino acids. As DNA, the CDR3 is TGTGCCACCCTCCCTAGCGGGAGGGAAGATACGCAGTATTTT. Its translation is CATLPSGREDTQYF. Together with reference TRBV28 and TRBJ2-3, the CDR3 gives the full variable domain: DVKVTQSSRYLVKRTGEKVFLECVQDMDHENMFWYRQDPGLGLRLIYFSYDVKMKEKGDIPEGYSVSREKKERFSLILESASTNQTSMYLCATLPSGREDTQYFGPGTRLTVL.

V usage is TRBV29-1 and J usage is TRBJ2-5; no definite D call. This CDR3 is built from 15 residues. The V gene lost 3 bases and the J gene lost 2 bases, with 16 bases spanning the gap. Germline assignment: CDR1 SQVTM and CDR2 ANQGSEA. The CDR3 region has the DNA TGCAGCGTTGATGAAGGGTCCGAGGCGCAAGAGACCCAGTACTTC. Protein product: CSVDEGSEAQETQYF.

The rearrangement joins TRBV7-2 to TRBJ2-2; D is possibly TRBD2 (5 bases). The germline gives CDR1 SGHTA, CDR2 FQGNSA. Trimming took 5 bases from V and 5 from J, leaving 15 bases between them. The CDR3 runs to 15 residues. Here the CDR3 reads CASSQDSRDTGELFF. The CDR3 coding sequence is TGTGCCAGCAGCCAGGACTCCCGTGATACCGGGGAGCTGTTTTTT.

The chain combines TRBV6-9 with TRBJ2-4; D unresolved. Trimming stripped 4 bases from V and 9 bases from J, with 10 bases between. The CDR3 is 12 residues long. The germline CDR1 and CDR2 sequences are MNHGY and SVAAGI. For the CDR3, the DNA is TGTGCCAGCAGTTTCGCTAAGGGCATTCAGTACTTC. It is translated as CASSFAKGIQYF.

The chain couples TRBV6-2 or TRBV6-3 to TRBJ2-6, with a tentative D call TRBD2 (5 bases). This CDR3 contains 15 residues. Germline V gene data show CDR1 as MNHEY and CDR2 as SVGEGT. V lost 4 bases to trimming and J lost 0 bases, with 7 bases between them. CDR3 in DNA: TGTGCCAGCAGTTCCGGGGACTCTGGGGCCAACGTCCTGACTTTC. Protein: CASSSGDSGANVLTF.

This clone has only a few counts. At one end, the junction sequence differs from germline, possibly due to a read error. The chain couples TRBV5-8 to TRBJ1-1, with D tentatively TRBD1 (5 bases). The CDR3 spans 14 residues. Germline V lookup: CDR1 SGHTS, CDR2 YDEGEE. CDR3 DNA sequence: TGTGCCAGCAGTTTGGTGGGGGGGACCACTGAAGCTTTCTTT. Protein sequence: CASSLVGGTTEAFF.

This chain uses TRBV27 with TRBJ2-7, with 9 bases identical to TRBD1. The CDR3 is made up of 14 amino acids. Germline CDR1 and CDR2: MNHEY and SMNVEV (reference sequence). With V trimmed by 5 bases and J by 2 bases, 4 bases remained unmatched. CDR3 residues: CASSPRDRAYEQYF. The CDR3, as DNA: TGTGCCAGCAGTCCCCGGGACAGGGCCTACGAGCAGTACTTC.

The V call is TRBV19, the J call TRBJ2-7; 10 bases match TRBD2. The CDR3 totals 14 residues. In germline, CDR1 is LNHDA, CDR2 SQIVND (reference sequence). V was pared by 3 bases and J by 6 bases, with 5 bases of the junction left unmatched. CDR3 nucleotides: TGTGCCAGTAGTATTGAGGCTAGCGGGAGCGAGCAGTACTTC. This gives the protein CASSIEASGSEQYF.

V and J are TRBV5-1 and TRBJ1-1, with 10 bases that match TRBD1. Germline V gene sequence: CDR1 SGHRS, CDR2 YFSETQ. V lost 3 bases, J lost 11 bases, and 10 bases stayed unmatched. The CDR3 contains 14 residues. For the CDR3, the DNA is TGCGCCAGCAGCTGGACTGACAGGGGGCGTCTGGCTTTCTTT. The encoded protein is CASSWTDRGRLAFF.

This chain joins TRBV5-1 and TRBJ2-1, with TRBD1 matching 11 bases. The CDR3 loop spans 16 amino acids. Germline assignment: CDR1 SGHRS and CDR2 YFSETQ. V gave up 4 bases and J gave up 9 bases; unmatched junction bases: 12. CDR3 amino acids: CASSTYGTGGYGEQFF. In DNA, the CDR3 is TGCGCCAGCAGCACCTATGGGACAGGGGGGTATGGTGAGCAGTTCTTC. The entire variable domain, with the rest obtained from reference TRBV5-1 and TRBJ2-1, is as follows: KAGVTQTPRYLIKTRGQQVTLSCSPISGHRSVSWYQQTPGQGLQFLFEYFSETQRNKGNFPGRFSGRQFSNSRSEMNVSTLELGDSALYLCASSTYGTGGYGEQFFGPGTRLTVL.